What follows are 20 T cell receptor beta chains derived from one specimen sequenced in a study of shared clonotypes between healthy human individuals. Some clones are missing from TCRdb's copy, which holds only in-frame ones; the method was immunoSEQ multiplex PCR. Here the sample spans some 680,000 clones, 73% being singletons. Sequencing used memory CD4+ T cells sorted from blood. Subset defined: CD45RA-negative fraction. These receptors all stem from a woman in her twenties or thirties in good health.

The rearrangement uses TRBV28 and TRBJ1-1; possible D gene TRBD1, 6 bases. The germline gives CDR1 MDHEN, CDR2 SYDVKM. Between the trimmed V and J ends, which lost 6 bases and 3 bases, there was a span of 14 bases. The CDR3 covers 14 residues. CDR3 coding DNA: TGTGCCAGCAGATTACAGGGATCTTACACTGAAGCTTTCTTT. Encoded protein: CASRLQGSYTEAFF.

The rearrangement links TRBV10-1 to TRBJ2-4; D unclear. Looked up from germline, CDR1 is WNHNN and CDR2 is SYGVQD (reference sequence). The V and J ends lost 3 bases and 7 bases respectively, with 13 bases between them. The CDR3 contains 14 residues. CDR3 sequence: CASSDSSVRNIQYF. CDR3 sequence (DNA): TGCGCCAGCAGTGACTCCAGCGTAAGGAACATTCAGTACTTC.

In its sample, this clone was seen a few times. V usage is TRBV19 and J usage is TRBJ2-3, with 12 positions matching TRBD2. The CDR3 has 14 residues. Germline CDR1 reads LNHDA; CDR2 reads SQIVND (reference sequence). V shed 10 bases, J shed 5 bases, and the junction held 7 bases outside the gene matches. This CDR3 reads CATWGLAGGDTQYF. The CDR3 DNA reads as TGTGCCACATGGGGACTAGCGGGTGGAGATACGCAGTATTTT.

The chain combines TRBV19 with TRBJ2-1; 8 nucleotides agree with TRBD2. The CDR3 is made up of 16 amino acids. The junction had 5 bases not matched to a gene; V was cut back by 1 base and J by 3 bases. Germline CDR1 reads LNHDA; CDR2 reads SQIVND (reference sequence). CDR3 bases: TGTGCCAGTAGTATAGGTAGCGGGAATATCTACAATGAGCAGTTCTTC. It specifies CASSIGSGNIYNEQFF.

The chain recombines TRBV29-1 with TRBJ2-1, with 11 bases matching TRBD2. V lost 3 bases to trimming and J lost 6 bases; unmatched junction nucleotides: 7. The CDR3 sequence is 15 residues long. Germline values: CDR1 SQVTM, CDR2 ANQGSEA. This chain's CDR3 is CSVEGGLAEGNEQFF. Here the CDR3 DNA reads TGCAGCGTTGAGGGGGGACTAGCGGAAGGCAATGAGCAGTTCTTC.

CDR3 coding DNA: TGTGCCAGCAGTGACGGTTTATTCTATGGCTACACCTTC. Protein sequence: CASSDGLFYGYTF. The chain combines TRBV6-4 with TRBJ1-2; D is unclear. Trimming cost V 2 bases and J 4 bases, with 8 bases left between them. The CDR3 runs to 13 residues. Germline CDR1 is MRHNA and CDR2 is SNTAGT.

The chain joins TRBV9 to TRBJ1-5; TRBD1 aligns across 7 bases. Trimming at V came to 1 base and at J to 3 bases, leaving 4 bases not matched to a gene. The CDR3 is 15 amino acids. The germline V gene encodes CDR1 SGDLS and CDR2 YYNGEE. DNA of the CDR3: TGTGCCAGCAGCGTATCAGGGGGTAACAATCAGCCCCAGCATTTT. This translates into CASSVSGGNNQPQHF.

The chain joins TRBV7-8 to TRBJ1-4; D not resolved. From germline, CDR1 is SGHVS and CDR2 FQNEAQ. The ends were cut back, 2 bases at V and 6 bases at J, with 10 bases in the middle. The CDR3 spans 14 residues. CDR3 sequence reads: CASSLSRGDEKLFF. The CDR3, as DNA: TGTGCCAGCAGCTTAAGTCGGGGAGATGAAAAACTGTTTTTT. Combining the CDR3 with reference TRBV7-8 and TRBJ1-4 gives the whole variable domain GAGVSQSPRYKVAKRGQDVALRCDPISGHVSLFWYQQALGQGPEFLTYFQNEAQLDKSGLPSDRFFAERPEGSVSTLKIQRTQQEDSAVYLCASSLSRGDEKLFFGSGTQLSVL.

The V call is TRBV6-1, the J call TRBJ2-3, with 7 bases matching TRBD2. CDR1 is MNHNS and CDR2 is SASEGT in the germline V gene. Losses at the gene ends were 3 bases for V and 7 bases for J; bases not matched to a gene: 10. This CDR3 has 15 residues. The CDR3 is CASSDRRPGTNTQYF. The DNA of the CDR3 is TGTGCCAGCAGTGATAGGCGACCCGGGACTAATACGCAGTATTTT.

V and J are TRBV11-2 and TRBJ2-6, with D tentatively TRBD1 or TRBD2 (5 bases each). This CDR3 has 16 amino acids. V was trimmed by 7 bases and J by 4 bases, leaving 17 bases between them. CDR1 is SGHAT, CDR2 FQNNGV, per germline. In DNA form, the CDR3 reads TGTGCCAGCAACATAGGGTGGGGGTCCGGGGCCAACGTCCTGACTTTC. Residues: CASNIGWGSGANVLTF.

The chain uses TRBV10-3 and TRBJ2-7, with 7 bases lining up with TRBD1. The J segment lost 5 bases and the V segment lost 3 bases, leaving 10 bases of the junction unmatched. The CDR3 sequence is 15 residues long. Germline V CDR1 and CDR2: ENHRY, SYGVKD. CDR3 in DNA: TGTGCCATCAGTGATAGACAGGGCCTTTCGAACGAGCAGTACTTC. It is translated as CAISDRQGLSNEQYF.

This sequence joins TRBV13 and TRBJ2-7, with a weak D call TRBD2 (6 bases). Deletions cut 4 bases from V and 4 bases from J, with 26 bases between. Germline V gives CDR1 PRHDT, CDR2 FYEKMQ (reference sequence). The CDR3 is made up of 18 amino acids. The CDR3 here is CASSWREGTGLAQYEQYF. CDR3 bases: TGTGCCAGCAGCTGGCGCGAGGGGACTGGGTTGGCTCAATACGAGCAGTACTTC.

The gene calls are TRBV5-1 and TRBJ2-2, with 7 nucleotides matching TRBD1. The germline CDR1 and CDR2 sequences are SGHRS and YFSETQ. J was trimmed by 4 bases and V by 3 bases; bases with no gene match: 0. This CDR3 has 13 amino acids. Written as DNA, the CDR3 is TGCGCCAGCAGCTCAGGGGGCACCGGGGAGCTGTTTTTT. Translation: CASSSGGTGELFF.

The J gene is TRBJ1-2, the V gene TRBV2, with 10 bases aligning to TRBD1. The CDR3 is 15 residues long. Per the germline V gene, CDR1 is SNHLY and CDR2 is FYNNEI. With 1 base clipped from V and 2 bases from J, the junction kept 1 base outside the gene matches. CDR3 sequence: CASSEGQGANYGYTF. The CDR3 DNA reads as TGTGCCAGCAGTGAAGGACAGGGGGCAAACTATGGCTACACCTTC. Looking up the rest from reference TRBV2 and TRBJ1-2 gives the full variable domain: EPEVTQTPSHQVTQMGQEVILRCVPISNHLYFYWYRQILGQKVEFLVSFYNNEISEKSEIFDDQFSVERPDGSNFTLKIRSTKLEDSAMYFCASSEGQGANYGYTFGSGTRLTVV.

The CDR3 nucleotides are TGTGCCAGCATTGGAAGCGGCTACGAGCAGTACTTC. This encodes CASIGSGYEQYF. V is TRBV27 and J is TRBJ2-7, with D possibly TRBD2 on 5 matching bases. The germline gives CDR1 MNHEY, CDR2 SMNVEV (reference sequence). With 7 bases removed from V and 3 bases from J, the gap between germline ends came to 10 bases. The CDR3 is made up of 12 amino acids.

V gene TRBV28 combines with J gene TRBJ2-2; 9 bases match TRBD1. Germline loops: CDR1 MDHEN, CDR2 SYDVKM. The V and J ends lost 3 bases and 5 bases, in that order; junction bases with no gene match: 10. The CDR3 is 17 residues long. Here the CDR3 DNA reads TGTGCCAGCAGTTTTTCAGGACAGGGGCGGGGTACCGGGGAGCTGTTTTTT. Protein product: CASSFSGQGRGTGELFF.

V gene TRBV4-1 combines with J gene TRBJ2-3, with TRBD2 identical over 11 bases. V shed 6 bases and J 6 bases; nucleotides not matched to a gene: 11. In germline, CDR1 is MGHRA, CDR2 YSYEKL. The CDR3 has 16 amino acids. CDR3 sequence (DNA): TGCGCCAGCAGTCCGACCGGGGGACTAGCGGTGGATACGCAGTATTTT. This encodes CASSPTGGLAVDTQYF.

CDR3 sequence: CASSLGRQGVTDTQYF. The CDR3 coding sequence is TGCGCCAGCAGCTTGGGGAGACAGGGCGTCACAGATACGCAGTATTTT. The V call is TRBV5-1, the J call TRBJ2-3; 7 bases are shared with TRBD1. Losses at the gene ends were 0 bases for V and 2 bases for J; bases not matched to a gene: 6. CDR1 is SGHRS, CDR2 YFSETQ, per germline. CDR3 length equals 16 residues.

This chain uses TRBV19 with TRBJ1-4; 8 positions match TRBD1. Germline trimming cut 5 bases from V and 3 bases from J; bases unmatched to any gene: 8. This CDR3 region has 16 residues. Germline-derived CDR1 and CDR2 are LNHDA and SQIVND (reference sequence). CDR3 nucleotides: TGTGCCAGTAGTGTAGGACAGGGTTCGGCTAATGAAAAACTGTTTTTT. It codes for CASSVGQGSANEKLFF.

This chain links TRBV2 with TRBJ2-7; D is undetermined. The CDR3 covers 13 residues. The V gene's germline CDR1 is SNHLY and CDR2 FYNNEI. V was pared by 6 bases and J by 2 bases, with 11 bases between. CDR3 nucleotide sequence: TGTGCCAGCAGCCTAGATCCCCCCTACGAGCAGTACTTC. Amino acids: CASSLDPPYEQYF. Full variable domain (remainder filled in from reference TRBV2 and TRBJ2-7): EPEVTQTPSHQVTQMGQEVILRCVPISNHLYFYWYRQILGQKVEFLVSFYNNEISEKSEIFDDQFSVERPDGSNFTLKIRSTKLEDSAMYFCASSLDPPYEQYFGPGTRLTVT.